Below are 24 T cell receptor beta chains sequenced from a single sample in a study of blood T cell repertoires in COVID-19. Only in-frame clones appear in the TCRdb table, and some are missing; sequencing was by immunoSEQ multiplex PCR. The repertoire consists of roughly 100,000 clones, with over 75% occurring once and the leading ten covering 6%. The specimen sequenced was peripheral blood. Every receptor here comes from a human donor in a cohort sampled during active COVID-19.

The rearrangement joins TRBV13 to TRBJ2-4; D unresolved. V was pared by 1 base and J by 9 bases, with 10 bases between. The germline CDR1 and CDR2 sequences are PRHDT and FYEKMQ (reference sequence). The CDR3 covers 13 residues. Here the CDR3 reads CASSLVRSSIQYF. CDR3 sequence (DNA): TGTGCCAGCAGCTTAGTTAGGAGCAGCATTCAGTACTTC. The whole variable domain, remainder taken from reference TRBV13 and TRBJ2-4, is AAGVIQSPRHLIKEKRETATLKCYPIPRHDTVYWYQQGPGQDPQFLISFYEKMQSDKGSIPDRFSAQQFSDYHSELNMSSLELGDSALYFCASSLVRSSIQYFGAGTRLSVL.

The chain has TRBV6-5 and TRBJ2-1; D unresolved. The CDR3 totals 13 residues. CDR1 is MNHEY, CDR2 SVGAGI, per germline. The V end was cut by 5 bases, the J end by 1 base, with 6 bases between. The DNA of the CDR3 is TGTGCCAGCAGTCCCCGTTCCTACAATGAGCAGTTCTTC. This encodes CASSPRSYNEQFF.

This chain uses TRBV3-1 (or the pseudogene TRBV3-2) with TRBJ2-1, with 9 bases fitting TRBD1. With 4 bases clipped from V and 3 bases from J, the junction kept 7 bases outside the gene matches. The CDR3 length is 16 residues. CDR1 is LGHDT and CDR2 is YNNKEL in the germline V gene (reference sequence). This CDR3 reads CASSPSAGQGYNEQFF. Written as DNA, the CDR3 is TGTGCCAGCAGCCCAAGCGCGGGACAGGGCTACAATGAGCAGTTCTTC.

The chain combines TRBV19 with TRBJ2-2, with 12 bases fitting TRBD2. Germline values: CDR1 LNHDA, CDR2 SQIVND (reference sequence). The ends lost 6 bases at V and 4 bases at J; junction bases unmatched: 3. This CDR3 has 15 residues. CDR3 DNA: TGTGCCAGTAGAGGGACTAGCGGGTCCACCGGGGAGCTGTTTTTT. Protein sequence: CASRGTSGSTGELFF.

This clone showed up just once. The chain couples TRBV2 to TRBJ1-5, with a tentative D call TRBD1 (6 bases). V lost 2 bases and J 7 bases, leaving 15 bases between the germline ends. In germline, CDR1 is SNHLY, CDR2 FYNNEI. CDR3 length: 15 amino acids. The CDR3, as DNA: TGTGCCAGCAGTGAATTGGTGCAGGGGAGACAGCCCCAGCATTTT. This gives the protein CASSELVQGRQPQHF.

This CDR3 reads CASSLSIAGPYNEQFF. In DNA form, the CDR3 reads TGTGCCAGCAGCTTGTCCATAGCGGGGCCCTACAATGAGCAGTTCTTC. The gene calls are TRBV7-3 and TRBJ2-1; 8 bases are a match to TRBD2. The germline V gene encodes CDR1 SGHTA and CDR2 FQGTGA. There are 16 residues in the CDR3. Germline trimming cut 3 bases from V and 2 bases from J; bases unmatched to any gene: 6.

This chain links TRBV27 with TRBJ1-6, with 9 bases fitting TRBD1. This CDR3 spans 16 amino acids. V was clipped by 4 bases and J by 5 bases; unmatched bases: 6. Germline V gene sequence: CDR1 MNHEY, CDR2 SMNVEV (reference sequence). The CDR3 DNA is TGTGCCAGCAGTTCATACAGGGGGCTTGATAATTCACCCCTCCACTTT. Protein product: CASSSYRGLDNSPLHF.

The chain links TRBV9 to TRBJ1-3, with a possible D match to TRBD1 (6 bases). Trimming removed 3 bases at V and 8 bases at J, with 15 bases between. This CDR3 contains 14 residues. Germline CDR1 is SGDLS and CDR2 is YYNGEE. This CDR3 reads CASSAGTRQDTIYF. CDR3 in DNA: TGTGCCAGCAGCGCGGGCACCCGACAGGACACCATATATTTT.

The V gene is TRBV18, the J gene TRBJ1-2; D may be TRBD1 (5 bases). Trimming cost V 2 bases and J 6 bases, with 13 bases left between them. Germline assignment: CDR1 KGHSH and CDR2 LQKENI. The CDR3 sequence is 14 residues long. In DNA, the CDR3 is TGTGCCAGCTCACCAGAGGAGGGGTTTGATGGCTACACCTTC. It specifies CASSPEEGFDGYTF.

CDR3: CASREGYNEQFF. The CDR3 nucleotides read TGTGCCAGCAGGGAGGGCTATAATGAGCAGTTCTTC. The genes are TRBV12-3 or TRBV12-4 and TRBJ2-1, with D maybe TRBD2 (6 bases). CDR3 length: 12 amino acids. V was pared by 6 bases and J by 7 bases, with 10 bases between.

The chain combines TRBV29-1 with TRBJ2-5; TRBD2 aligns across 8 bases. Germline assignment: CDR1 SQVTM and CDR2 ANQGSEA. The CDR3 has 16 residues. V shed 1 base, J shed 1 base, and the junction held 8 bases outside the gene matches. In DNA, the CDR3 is TGCAGCGTTGAAGGGGGACTAGTCTCTTCCCAAGAGACCCAGTACTTC. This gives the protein CSVEGGLVSSQETQYF.

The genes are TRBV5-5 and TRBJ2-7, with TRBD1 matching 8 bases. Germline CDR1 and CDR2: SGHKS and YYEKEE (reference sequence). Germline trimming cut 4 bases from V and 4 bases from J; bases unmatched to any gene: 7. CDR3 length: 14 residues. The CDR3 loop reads CASSLGQGFYEQYF. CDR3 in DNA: TGTGCCAGCAGCCTTGGACAGGGCTTTTACGAGCAGTACTTC.

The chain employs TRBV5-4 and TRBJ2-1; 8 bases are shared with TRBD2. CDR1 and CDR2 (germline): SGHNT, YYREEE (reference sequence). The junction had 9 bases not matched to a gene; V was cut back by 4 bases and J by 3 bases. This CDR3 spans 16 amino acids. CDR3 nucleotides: TGTGCCAGCAGCCCCAAGGGACTAGGTGGCTACAATGAGCAGTTCTTC. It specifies CASSPKGLGGYNEQFF.

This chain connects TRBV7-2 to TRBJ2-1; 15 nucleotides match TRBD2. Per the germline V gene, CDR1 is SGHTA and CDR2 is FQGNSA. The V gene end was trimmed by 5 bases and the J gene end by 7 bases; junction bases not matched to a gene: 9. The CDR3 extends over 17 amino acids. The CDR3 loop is CASSARTSGGASNEQFF. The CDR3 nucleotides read TGTGCCAGCAGCGCCCGGACTAGCGGGGGGGCATCAAATGAGCAGTTCTTC.

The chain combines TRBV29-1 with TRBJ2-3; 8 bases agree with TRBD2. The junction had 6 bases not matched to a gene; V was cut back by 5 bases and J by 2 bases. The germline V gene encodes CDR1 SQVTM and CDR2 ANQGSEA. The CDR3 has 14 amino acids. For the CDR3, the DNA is TGCAGCGTTACTAGCGGAGCTTTCACAGATACGCAGTATTTT. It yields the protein CSVTSGAFTDTQYF.

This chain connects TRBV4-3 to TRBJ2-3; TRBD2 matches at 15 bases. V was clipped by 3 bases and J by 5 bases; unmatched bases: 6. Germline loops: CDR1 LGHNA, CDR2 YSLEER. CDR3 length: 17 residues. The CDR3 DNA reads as TGCGCCAGCAGCCACGGACTAGCGGGGGGGCGGCAAGATACGCAGTATTTT. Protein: CASSHGLAGGRQDTQYF.

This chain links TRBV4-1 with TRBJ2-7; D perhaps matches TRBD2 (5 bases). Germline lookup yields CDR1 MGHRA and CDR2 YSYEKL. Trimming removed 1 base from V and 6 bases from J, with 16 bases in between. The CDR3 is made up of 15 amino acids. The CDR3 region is CASSQALRGNGEQYF. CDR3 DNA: TGCGCCAGCAGCCAAGCTCTTCGGGGTAATGGCGAGCAGTACTTC.

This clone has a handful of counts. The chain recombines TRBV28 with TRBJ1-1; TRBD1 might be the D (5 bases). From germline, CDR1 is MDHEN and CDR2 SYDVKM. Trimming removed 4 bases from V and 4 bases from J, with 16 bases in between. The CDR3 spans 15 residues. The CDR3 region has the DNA TGTGCCAGCAGTTCGGGGGGTCCGGGAGGCACTGAAGCTTTCTTT. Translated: CASSSGGPGGTEAFF.

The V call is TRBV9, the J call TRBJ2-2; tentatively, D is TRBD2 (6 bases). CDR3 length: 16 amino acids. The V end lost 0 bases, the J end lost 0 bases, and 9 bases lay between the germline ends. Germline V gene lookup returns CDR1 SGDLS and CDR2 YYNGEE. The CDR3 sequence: CASSVDAGTNTGELFF. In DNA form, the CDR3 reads TGTGCCAGCAGCGTAGATGCGGGAACGAACACCGGGGAGCTGTTTTTT.

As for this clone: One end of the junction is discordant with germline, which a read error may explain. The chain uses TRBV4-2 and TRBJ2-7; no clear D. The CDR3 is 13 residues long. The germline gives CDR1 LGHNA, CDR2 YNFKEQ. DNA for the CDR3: TGTGCCAGCCGACCGGCCCAGGAACCCATTCTTCACTTC. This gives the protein CASRPAQEPILHF.

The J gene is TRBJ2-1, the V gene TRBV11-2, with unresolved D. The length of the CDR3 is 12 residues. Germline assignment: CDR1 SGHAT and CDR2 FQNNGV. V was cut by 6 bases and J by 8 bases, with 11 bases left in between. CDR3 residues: CASRFVIDEQFF. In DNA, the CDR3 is TGTGCCAGCAGGTTCGTAATCGATGAGCAGTTCTTC.

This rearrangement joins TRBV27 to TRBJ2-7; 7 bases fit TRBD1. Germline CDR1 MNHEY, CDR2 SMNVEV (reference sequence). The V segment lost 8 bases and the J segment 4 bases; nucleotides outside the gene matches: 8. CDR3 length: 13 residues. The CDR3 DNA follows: TGTGCCAGCGCACTTGGGACAGCTTACGAGCAGTACTTC. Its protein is CASALGTAYEQYF.

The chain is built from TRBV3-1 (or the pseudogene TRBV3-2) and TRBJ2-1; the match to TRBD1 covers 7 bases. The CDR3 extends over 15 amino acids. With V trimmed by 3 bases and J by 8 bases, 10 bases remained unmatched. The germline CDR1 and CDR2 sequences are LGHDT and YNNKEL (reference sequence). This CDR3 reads CASSHQRTGGDEQFF. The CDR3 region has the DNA TGTGCCAGCAGCCATCAAAGGACAGGTGGGGATGAGCAGTTCTTC.

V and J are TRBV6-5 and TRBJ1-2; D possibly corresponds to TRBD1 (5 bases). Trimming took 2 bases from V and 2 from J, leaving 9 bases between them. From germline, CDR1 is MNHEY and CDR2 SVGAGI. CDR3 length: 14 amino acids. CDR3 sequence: CASSYLHRNYGYTF. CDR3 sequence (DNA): TGTGCCAGCAGTTACCTCCACAGGAACTATGGCTACACCTTC.